A selection of T cell receptor beta chains follows, all from one sample in a study of tumor-infiltrating lymphocytes in oesophageal squamous cell carcinoma. TCRdb recomputed calls from the PCR reads with MiXCR, one row per CDR3 protein. Here the sample spans around 22,000 distinct CDR3 sequences, around 38% being singletons. The sequencing input was esophageal tumor tissue. These TCRs come from a male donor with esophageal squamous cell carcinoma. Each CDR3 is given with its conserved first and last residue. Fields, in order: J gene, V gene, D gene, clone size, CDR3 DNA, CDR3 protein. The D gene is left open where the match is weak. Not every row has a clone size; where given, it reads once, few, many or a size class.

j_gene: TRBJ2-3; v_gene: TRBV7-9; d_gene: TRBD1; abundance: -; CDR3nt: TGTGCCAGCAGCTGGACTCGACAGGGGGTGCAAGATACGCAGTATTTT; CDR3aa: CASSWTRQGVQDTQYF
j_gene: TRBJ2-5; v_gene: TRBV5-5; d_gene: TRBD1; abundance: many; CDR3nt: TGTGCCAGCAGCTTGGTAGGGACAGGGTTGGAGACCCAGTACTTC; CDR3aa: CASSLVGTGLETQYF
j_gene: TRBJ1-2; v_gene: TRBV10-2; d_gene: -; abundance: many; CDR3nt: TGCGCCAGCAGTGTAGGGGTTCGGCTCATCTATGGCTACACCTTC; CDR3aa: CASSVGVRLIYGYTF
j_gene: TRBJ1-2; v_gene: TRBV7-2; d_gene: TRBD1; abundance: -; CDR3nt: TGTGCCAGCAGCTTATTAGCTGGGACAGGGGGCCGAGCTAACTATGGCTACACCTTC; CDR3aa: CASSLLAGTGGRANYGYTF
j_gene: TRBJ2-4; v_gene: TRBV7-2; d_gene: TRBD1; abundance: medium-sized; CDR3nt: TGTGCCAGCAACAAGCCGGGACAGGGGAACATTCAGTACTTC; CDR3aa: CASNKPGQGNIQYF
j_gene: TRBJ2-1; v_gene: TRBV24-1; d_gene: -; abundance: once; CDR3nt: TGTGCCACCAGATCTAGCACCTCCTACAATGAGCAGTTCTTC; CDR3aa: CATRSSTSYNEQFF
j_gene: TRBJ2-7; v_gene: TRBV28; d_gene: -; abundance: once; CDR3nt: TGTGCCAGCAGTTTATACGGAGTTAGCTCCTACGAGCAGTACTTC; CDR3aa: CASSLYGVSSYEQYF
j_gene: TRBJ2-2; v_gene: TRBV5-6; d_gene: -; abundance: -; CDR3nt: TGTGCCAGCAGCTTGGGGGGTAGCGACGGGGAGCTGTTTTTT; CDR3aa: CASSLGGSDGELFF
j_gene: TRBJ2-7; v_gene: TRBV12-3/TRBV12-4; d_gene: TRBD2; abundance: -; CDR3nt: TGTGCCAGCAGTTCCGGACTAGCGGGAGGAGTCTTC; CDR3aa: CASSSGLAGGVF
j_gene: TRBJ2-5; v_gene: TRBV5-1; d_gene: TRBD2; abundance: -; CDR3nt: TGCGCCAGCAGCTGGACTAGCCAAGAGACCCAGTACTTC; CDR3aa: CASSWTSQETQYF
j_gene: TRBJ1-2; v_gene: TRBV7-3; d_gene: -; abundance: -; CDR3nt: TGTGCCAGCAGCCTTGGGCCTAACCTCTATGGCTACACCTTC; CDR3aa: CASSLGPNLYGYTF
j_gene: TRBJ2-1; v_gene: TRBV5-4; d_gene: -; abundance: many; CDR3nt: TGTGCCAGCAGCTTCGGGACTTTCAATGAGCAGTTCTTC; CDR3aa: CASSFGTFNEQFF
j_gene: TRBJ2-7; v_gene: TRBV5-1; d_gene: TRBD1; abundance: many; CDR3nt: TGCGCCAGCACATGGGGGACAGGGGGGTACGAGCAGTACTTC; CDR3aa: CASTWGTGGYEQYF
j_gene: TRBJ2-3; v_gene: TRBV19; d_gene: TRBD1; abundance: medium-sized; CDR3nt: TGTGCCAGTAGTATCTTTCTCAGGGGGCTTGAAGATACGCAGTATTTT; CDR3aa: CASSIFLRGLEDTQYF
j_gene: TRBJ2-5; v_gene: TRBV7-3; d_gene: TRBD1; abundance: few; CDR3nt: TGTGCCAGCAGCTTAACCCAGGGGGAAAATGAGCAGTACTTC; CDR3aa: CASSLTQGENEQYF